A selection of T cell receptor beta chains follows, all from one sample in a study of T cell responses to AZD1222 COVID-19 vaccine. Produced via immunoSEQ multiplex PCR; TCRdb's table is partial and in-frame only. This sample has roughly 150,000 clones; more than 75% occur once, and the top ten carry less than 2%. Sample: peripheral blood, taken 28 days after the second AZD1222 dose. These receptor sequences come from an adult who received the AZD1222 COVID-19 vaccine. Both conserved end residues are part of each CDR3. A D gene is named only where the DNA matches it firmly. Size values are once, few and many counts, or a class for expanded clones, and some rows have none.

abundance	len	j_gene	d_gene	v_gene	CDR3aa	CDR3nt
.	13	TRBJ1-6	.	TRBV2	CASRDSGNSPLHF	TGTGCCAGCAGGGACAGTGGGAATTCACCCCTCCACTTT
.	14	TRBJ2-1	.	TRBV4-2	CASSQGPEGNEQFF	TGTGCCAGCAGCCAAGGGCCCGAAGGTAATGAGCAGTTCTTC
.	14	TRBJ1-5	.	TRBV19	CASSRGGNNQPQHF	TGTGCCAGTAGTCGAGGGGGTAATAATCAGCCCCAGCATTTT
once	18	TRBJ1-5	TRBD1	TRBV19	CASTGDRVWASSNQPQHF	TGTGCCAGTACGGGGGACAGGGTCTGGGCTAGTAGCAATCAGCCCCAGCATTTT
.	14	TRBJ2-5	TRBD1	TRBV2	CASSEAPGGETQYF	TGTGCCAGCAGTGAAGCACCAGGGGGAGAGACCCAGTACTTC
.	13	TRBJ2-5	TRBD1	TRBV7-2	CASSLGQGETQYF	TGTGCCAGCAGCTTAGGACAGGGAGAGACCCAGTACTTC
once	19	TRBJ2-7	.	TRBV21-1	CASSKGTGEGTTRRWEQYF	TGTGCCAGCAGCAAAGGAACGGGGGAAGGGACTACCAGGAGGTGGGAGCAGTACTTC
.	13	TRBJ2-7	.	TRBV11-2	CASSPGLIYEQYF	TGTGCCAGCAGCCCCGGTCTTATTTACGAGCAGTACTTC
.	18	TRBJ2-6	TRBD1	TRBV19	CASSKPGTGTPGANVLTF	TGTGCCAGTAGTAAACCCGGGACAGGGACTCCTGGGGCCAACGTCCTGACTTTC
.	17	TRBJ2-1	TRBD2	TRBV9	CASSPSPLAGGLNEQFF	TGTGCCAGCAGCCCCTCCCCCCTAGCGGGAGGGCTAAATGAGCAGTTCTTC
.	15	TRBJ2-6	.	TRBV6-1	CASSELGAGANVLTF	TGTGCCAGCAGTGAACTGGGGGCTGGGGCCAACGTCCTGACTTTC
.	16	TRBJ1-6	TRBD1	TRBV7-2	CASSPSPGQANSPLHF	TGTGCCAGCAGCCCCAGTCCTGGACAGGCCAATTCACCCCTCCACTTT
.	16	TRBJ1-4	TRBD1	TRBV7-2	CASSFRPGQGNEKLFF	TGTGCCAGCAGCTTCCGACCAGGACAGGGAAATGAAAAACTGTTTTTT
.	14	TRBJ1-4	.	TRBV13	CASSSTEMREKLFF	TGTGCCAGCAGCTCGACAGAGATGAGGGAAAAACTGTTTTTT
.	16	TRBJ2-1	TRBD2	TRBV28	CASHLAGLSSYNEQFF	TGTGCCAGCCATCTAGCGGGCCTGAGCTCCTACAATGAGCAGTTCTTC
.	16	TRBJ1-1	TRBD1	TRBV19	CASSPNPGQGRTEAFF	TGTGCCAGTAGTCCGAACCCCGGACAGGGCCGCACTGAAGCTTTCTTT
few	13	TRBJ1-1	.	TRBV5-1	CASAQTEGYEAFF	TGCGCCAGTGCCCAGACCGAGGGGTATGAAGCTTTCTTT
.	17	TRBJ2-1	TRBD2	TRBV7-9	CASSSRRGSGKLNEQFF	TGTGCCAGCAGCTCCCGCCGCGGGAGCGGGAAGTTGAATGAGCAGTTCTTC
.	15	TRBJ1-5	.	TRBV10-2	CASSEGSQLNQPQHF	TGCGCCAGCAGTGAAGGCTCACAGCTCAATCAGCCCCAGCATTTT
.	15	TRBJ1-2	.	TRBV4-1	CASSQGSGVGYGYTF	TGCGCCAGCAGCCAAGGCTCGGGCGTTGGCTATGGCTACACCTTC
once	15	TRBJ2-7	TRBD2	TRBV9	CASSVVGGREGEQYF	TGTGCCAGCAGCGTAGTCGGCGGGAGGGAGGGCGAGCAGTACTTC
.	17	TRBJ2-1	TRBD2	TRBV10-3	CAISGGLAGAPQGEQFF	TGTGCCATCAGTGGGGGACTAGCGGGAGCCCCCCAGGGTGAGCAGTTCTTC
.	13	TRBJ2-2	.	TRBV12-3/TRBV12-4	CASRGQPTGELFF	TGTGCCAGCAGGGGGCAGCCCACCGGGGAGCTGTTTTTT
.	15	TRBJ1-1	TRBD1	TRBV5-5	CASRLNQGVNTEAFF	TGTGCCAGCAGATTAAATCAGGGGGTGAACACTGAAGCTTTCTTT
.	17	TRBJ2-7	.	TRBV7-9	CASSLIEGRGISYEQYF	TGTGCCAGCAGCTTAATAGAGGGCAGGGGAATCTCCTACGAGCAGTACTTC